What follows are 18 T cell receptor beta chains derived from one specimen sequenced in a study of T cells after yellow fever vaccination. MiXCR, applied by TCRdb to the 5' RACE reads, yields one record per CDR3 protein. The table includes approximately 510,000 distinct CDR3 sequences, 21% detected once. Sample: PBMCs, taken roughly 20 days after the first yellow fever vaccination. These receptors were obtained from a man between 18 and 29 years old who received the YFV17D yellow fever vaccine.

The CDR3 sequence is CASTLGQLNTEAFF. CDR3 sequence (DNA): TGTGCCAGCACCCTGGGACAGCTTAACACTGAAGCTTTCTTT. The chain is built from TRBV7-2 and TRBJ1-1, with 7 positions matching TRBD1. Germline loops: CDR1 SGHTA, CDR2 FQGNSA. The CDR3 loop spans 14 amino acids. The ends lost 7 bases at V and 2 bases at J; junction bases unmatched: 7. The full variable domain, in which reference TRBV7-2 and TRBJ1-1 provide the parts outside the CDR3, is GAGVSQSPSNKVTEKGKDVELRCDPISGHTALYWYRQSLGQGLEFLIYFQGNSAPDKSGLPSDRFSAERTGGSVSTLTIQRTQQEDSAVYLCASTLGQLNTEAFFGQGTRLTVV.

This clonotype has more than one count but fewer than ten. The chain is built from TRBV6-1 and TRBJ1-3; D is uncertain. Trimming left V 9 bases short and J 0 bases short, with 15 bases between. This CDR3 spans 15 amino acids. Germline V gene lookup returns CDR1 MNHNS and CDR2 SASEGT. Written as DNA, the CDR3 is TGTGCCAGTGTTTCTTTAGCGGACTCTGGAAACACCATATATTTT. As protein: CASVSLADSGNTIYF.

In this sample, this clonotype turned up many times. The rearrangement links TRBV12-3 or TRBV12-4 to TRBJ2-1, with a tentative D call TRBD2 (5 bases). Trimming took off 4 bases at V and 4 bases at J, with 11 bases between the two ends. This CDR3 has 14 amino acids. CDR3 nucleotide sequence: TGTGCCAGCAGTTCCGCGTCGGGGTACAATGAGCAGTTCTTC. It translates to CASSSASGYNEQFF.

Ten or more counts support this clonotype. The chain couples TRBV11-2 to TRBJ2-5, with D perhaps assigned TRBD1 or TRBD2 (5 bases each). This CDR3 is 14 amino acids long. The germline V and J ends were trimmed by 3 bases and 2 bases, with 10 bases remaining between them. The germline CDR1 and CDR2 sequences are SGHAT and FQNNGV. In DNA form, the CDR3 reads TGTGCCAGCAGCTTGAACGGGGCTCAAGAGACCCAGTACTTC. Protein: CASSLNGAQETQYF. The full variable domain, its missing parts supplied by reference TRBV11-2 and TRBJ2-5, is EAGVAQSPRYKIIEKRQSVAFWCNPISGHATLYWYQQILGQGPKLLIQFQNNGVVDDSQLPKDRFSAERLKGVDSTLKIQPAKLEDSAVYLCASSLNGAQETQYFGPGTRLLVL.

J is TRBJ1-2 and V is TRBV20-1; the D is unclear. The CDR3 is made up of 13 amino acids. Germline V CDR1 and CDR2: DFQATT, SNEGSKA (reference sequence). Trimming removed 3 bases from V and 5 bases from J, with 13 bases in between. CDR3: CSASSGSLYGYTF. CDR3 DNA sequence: TGCAGTGCTAGTTCGGGGAGTTTGTATGGCTACACCTTC.

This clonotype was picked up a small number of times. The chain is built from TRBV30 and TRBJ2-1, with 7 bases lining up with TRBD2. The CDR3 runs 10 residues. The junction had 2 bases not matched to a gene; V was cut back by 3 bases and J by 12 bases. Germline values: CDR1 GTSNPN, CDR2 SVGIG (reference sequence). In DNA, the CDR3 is TGTGCCTGGAGAGCGGGGAGGCAGTTCTTC. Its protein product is CAWRAGRQFF. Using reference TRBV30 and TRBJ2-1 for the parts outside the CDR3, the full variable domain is SQTIHQWPATLVQPVGSPLSLECTVEGTSNPNLYWYRQAAGRGLQLLFYSVGIGQISSEVPQNLSASRPQDRQFILSSKKLLLSDSGFYLCAWRAGRQFFGPGTRLTVL.

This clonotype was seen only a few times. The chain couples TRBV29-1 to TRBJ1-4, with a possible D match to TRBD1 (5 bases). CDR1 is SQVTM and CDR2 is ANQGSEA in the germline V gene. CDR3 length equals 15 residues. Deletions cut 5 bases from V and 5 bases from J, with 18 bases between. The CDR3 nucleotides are TGCAGCGTTCGGAGGGGCGGTTCCGGGAATGAAAAACTGTTTTTT. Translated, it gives CSVRRGGSGNEKLFF. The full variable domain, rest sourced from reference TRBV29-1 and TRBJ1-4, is SAVISQKPSRDICQRGTSLTIQCQVDSQVTMMFWYRQQPGQSLTLIATANQGSEATYESGFVIDKFPISRPNLTFSTLTVSNMSPEDSSIYLCSVRRGGSGNEKLFFGSGTQLSVL.

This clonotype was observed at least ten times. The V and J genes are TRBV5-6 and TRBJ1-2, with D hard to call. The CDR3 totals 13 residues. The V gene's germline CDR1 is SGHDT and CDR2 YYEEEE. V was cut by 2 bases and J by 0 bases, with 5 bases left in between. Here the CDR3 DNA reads TGTGCCAGCAGCTTCGAAGCTAACTATGGCTACACCTTC. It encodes CASSFEANYGYTF.

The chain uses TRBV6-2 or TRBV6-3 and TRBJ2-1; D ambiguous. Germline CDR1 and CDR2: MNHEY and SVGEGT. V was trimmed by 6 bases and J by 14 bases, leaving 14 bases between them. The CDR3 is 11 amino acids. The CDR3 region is CASSRSGVEFF. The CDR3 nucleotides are TGTGCCAGCAGCCGGAGTGGTGTGGAGTTCTTC.

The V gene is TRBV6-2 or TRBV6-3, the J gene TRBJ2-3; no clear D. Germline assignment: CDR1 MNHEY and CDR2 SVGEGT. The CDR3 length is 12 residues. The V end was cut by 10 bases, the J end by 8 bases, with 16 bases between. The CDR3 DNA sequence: TGTGCCACCGAATTCCCGTCGGTTACGCAGTATTTT. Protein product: CATEFPSVTQYF.

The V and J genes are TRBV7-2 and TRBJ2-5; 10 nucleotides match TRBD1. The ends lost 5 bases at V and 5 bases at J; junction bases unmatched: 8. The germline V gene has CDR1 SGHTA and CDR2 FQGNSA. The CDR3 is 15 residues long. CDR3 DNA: TGTGCCAGCAGCCAAATGGGGACAGGGGTCGAGACCCAGTACTTC. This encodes CASSQMGTGVETQYF.

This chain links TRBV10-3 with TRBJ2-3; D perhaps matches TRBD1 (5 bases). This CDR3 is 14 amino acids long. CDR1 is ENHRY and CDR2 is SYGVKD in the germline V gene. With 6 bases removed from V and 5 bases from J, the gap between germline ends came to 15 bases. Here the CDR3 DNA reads TGTGCCATCAGCGTCGGAAGGCAGGGAGATACGCAGTATTTT. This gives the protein CAISVGRQGDTQYF.

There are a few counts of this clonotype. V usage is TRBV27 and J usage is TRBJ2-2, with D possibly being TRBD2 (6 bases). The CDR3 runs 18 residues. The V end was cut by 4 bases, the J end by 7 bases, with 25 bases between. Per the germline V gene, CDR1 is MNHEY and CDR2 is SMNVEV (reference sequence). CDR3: CASSSPHLAGPLGGELFF. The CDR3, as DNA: TGTGCCAGCAGTTCCCCCCACCTGGCGGGGCCTCTGGGCGGGGAGCTGTTTTTT.

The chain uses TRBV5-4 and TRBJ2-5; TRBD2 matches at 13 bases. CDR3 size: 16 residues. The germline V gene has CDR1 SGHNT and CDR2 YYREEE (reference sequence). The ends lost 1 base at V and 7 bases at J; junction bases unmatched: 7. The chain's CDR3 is CASSLPTSGGRGTQYF. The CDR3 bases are TGTGCCAGCAGCTTGCCGACTAGCGGGGGGCGGGGGACCCAGTACTTC.

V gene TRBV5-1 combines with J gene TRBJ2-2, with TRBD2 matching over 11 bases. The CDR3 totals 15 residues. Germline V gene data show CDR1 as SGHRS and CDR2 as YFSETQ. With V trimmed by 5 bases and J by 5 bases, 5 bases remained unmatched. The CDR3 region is CASREGTSGTGELFF. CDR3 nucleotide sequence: TGCGCCAGCAGGGAGGGGACTAGCGGAACCGGGGAGCTGTTTTTT.

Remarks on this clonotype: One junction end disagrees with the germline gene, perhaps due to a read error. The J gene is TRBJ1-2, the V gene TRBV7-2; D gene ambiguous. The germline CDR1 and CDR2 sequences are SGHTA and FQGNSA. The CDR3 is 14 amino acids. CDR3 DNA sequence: TGTGCCAGCACCTTAGACGGTGCGTTCTATGGCTACACCTTC. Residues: CASTLDGAFYGYTF.

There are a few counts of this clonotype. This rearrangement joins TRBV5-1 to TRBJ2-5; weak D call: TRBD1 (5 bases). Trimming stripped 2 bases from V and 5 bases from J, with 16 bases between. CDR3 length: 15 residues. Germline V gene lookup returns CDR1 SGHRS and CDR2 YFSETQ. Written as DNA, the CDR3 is TGCGCCAGCAGCTTTGGCCCCGACAGTCGGGAGACCCAGTACTTC. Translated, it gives CASSFGPDSRETQYF.

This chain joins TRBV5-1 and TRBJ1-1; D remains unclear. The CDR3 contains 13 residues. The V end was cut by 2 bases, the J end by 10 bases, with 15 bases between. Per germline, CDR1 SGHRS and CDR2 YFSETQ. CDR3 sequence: CASSFRSPEGAFF. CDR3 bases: TGCGCCAGCAGCTTTAGGAGTCCGGAGGGAGCTTTCTTT. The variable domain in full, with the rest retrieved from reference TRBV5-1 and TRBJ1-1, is KAGVTQTPRYLIKTRGQQVTLSCSPISGHRSVSWYQQTPGQGLQFLFEYFSETQRNKGNFPGRFSGRQFSNSRSEMNVSTLELGDSALYLCASSFRSPEGAFFGQGTRLTVV.